The subject of this entry is one T cell receptor (beta chain). The antigen it binds to is not known. Base qualities are missing; no much larger clone stands one base away. V is pruned by 5 bases and J by 5 bases, leaving 8 bases of the junction without a gene match. CDR1 SGHTA and CDR2 FQGNSA were looked up in the germline V gene. The CDR3, from cysteine to phenylalanine, totals 16 residues. The retained sequence is limited to the CDR3, 48 bases, with the frame set at the first base. Healthy controls were some 34 blood donors whose buffy coats came from the Finnish Red Cross blood service. All TCR-sequenced material derived from peripheral blood: patient blood samples and healthy donor buffy coats. Peripheral blood mononuclear cells were isolated by Ficoll-Hypaque gradient centrifugation. For the healthy controls, CD4+ cells were obtained from buffy coats by magnetic purification. The Gentra Puregene Cell and Tissue kit was used to extract genomic DNA, and a Qubit 2.0 fluorometer was used to measure the amount of genomic DNA.

These data are taken from a study of STAT5B mutations in CD4+ large granular lymphocyte leukemia (dated by TCRdb to between 2021 and 2023). Study-wide context: Among the healthy controls, the CDR3 'QG' motif was associated with a particular HLA allele. The study compared the TCRbeta repertoires of patients with CD4+ T-cell large granular lymphocyte leukemia against those of healthy blood donors. Flow cytometry performed on FACSCanto II or FACSVerse showed that the purified fractions had more than 95% purity among lymphocytes. Broad study findings and their caveats: The main leukemic clonotypes were found to be private to each patient, although roughly a quarter of the main leukemic clonotypes were detected at low frequency in the non-leukemic repertoires of other patients. Enrichment of TRBV06-family usage was observed among the top patient clones (8/27) relative to healthy controls (2/35). Greater clonality appeared to be present in CD4-sorted patient repertoires than in healthy CD4+ repertoires, and the difference was retained after the putative leukemic clones were removed. The data were not HLA-matched, and the relatively small sample size could explain the higher clonality seen in CD4+ compared with CD8+ T-LGLL.

The immunoSEQ assay at survey resolution was used to sequence TCRbeta rearrangements from genomic DNA. The source study handled its data this way. In the TCR sequencing data, the lowest productive clonotype frequency that could be detected was 2.59 x 10-5. Only productive TCRbeta rearrangements, defined as complete and in-frame sequences, were included in the analyses. Sample clonality was computed as Simpson clonality in the immunoSEQ Analyzer version 3.0. Clones were categorized by frequency as very rare, small, medium, large (1-20%) or hyperexpanded (>20%). Generation probabilities were estimated with OLGA 1.2.3, V-gene circos plots were made with VDJtools, specificities were looked up in VDJdb, and CDR3 motifs were identified with GLIPH. In its TCRdb copy, this immuneACCESS table keeps in-frame sequences only and misses some clones. Where compared with another copy, unresolved V genes explain less than half of these, and the others have no known cause. V and J calls and clone size are as listed in that table; D and trimming were resolved from the DNA. This sample has 45,000 to 50,000 clones in its table, and more than 65% of those were observed once. The ten largest clones add up to more than 0.35% of the sample.

This receptor was obtained from a human donor in good health. Recombination connected TRBV7-2 to TRBJ2-5; 13 of the junction bases match TRBD2. The sample taken for sequencing was CD4+ T cells from blood buffy coats. DNA sequence: TGTGCCAGCAGCCCGACTAGCGGGAGGATCGGGGAGACCCAGTACTTC. It encodes CASSPTSGRIGETQYF.